This T cell receptor (beta chain) emerged from a study of T cell changes during pregnancy in multiple sclerosis. V dropped 6 bases and J dropped 6; count of bases not matched to a gene: 2. The CDR3 loop spans 14 amino acids. CDR1 MDHEN and CDR2 SYDVKM come from the germline V gene. Profiling relied on immunoSEQ multiplex PCR, and the TCRdb table lists in-frame clones only, not all of them. Here the sample spans 35,000 to 50,000 clones, about nine tenths being singletons. Here the sequenced sample was CD4+ T cells from peripheral blood mononuclear cells, taken in the third trimester of pregnancy. The receptor was isolated from a female donor in good health, enrolled as a control in a pregnancy study. The chain is built from TRBV28 and TRBJ2-1; 13 bases are shared with TRBD2. The CDR3 here is CASRGLAGFNEQFF. The CDR3 nucleotides read TGTGCCAGCAGGGGACTAGCGGGATTCAATGAGCAGTTCTTC.